This TCR beta chain was documented in a study of CD8+ T cells in alopecia areata. Study-level information: The protocol delivered tofacitinib for 6 to 18 months, then withdrew it for 6 months.

Reverse transcribed after extraction, RNA yielded cDNA as the sequencing template. Here immunoSEQ multiplex PCR was the method, and the copy in TCRdb shows in-frame clones only, minus some. Of fewer than 100,000 clones listed, less than 50% are singletons. Patients with alopecia areata provided lesional scalp punch biopsies as well as peripheral blood. Sequenced sample: CD4+ T cells sorted from blood. The receptor was isolated from a human donor with alopecia areata.

DNA for the CDR3: TGTGCCAGCAGCCCGCGGACAGGGAGGGTAGCTGAAGCTTTCTTT. This encodes CASSPRTGRVAEAFF. The chain links TRBV7-2 to TRBJ1-1; 8 bases match TRBD1. Germline loops: CDR1 SGHTA, CDR2 FQGNSA. This CDR3 is 15 amino acids long. Trimming took 5 bases from V and 6 from J; bases not matched to a gene: 11.